This TCR beta chain appears in the sequencing data of a study of early T cells in non-severe SARS-CoV-2 infection. Findings of the study overall: The matching step, a VDJdb search, favored anti-spike CD8 responses and missed private and CD4 specificities.

Trimming shortened V by 5 bases and J by 7 bases, and 12 bases separated the two germline ends. This CDR3 is built from 12 residues. Unique molecular identifiers were added to individual cDNA molecules. TCRdb passed the 5' RACE reads through MiXCR, listing each CDR3 protein once. The table records around 76,000 distinct CDR3 sequences, roughly 14% of them present only once. Turning to this clonotype: Its antigen is undetermined.

The TCR was taken from an adult who was a healthcare worker with PCR-confirmed SARS-CoV-2 infection or an uninfected control (not recorded which). Sequencing was performed on whole blood, taken at baseline. The chain combines TRBV12-3 or TRBV12-4 with TRBJ2-7, with a weak D call TRBD1 (5 bases). In DNA form, the CDR3 reads TGTGCCAGCAGTCTACCTCCAGGGGAGCAGTACTTC. This translates into CASSLPPGEQYF.